This entry lists 27 T cell receptor beta chains sequenced from one sample in a study of cytomegalovirus exposure and HLA in healthy donors. Vbeta (60) and Jbeta (13) primers were used in the PCR. Sequencing was performed with immunoSEQ multiplex PCR; in TCRdb, only in-frame clones are kept and a portion is missing. The sample yields about 120,000 clones, about 74% seen once. Material: PBMCs. Receptors originate from a woman between 40 and 50 years old in good health and CMV-seropositive.

This clone was detected only a few times. The rearrangement joins TRBV30 to TRBJ2-3; TRBD2 might be the D (6 bases). Germline-derived CDR1 and CDR2 are GTSNPN and SVGIG (reference sequence). V was pared by 5 bases and J by 2 bases, with 11 bases between. The CDR3 spans 13 residues. CDR3: CAWATGLTDTQYF. DNA for the CDR3: TGTGCCTGGGCTACGGGACTCACAGATACGCAGTATTTT. The full variable domain, completed using reference TRBV30 and TRBJ2-3, is SQTIHQWPATLVQPVGSPLSLECTVEGTSNPNLYWYRQAAGRGLQLLFYSVGIGQISSEVPQNLSASRPQDRQFILSSKKLLLSDSGFYLCAWATGLTDTQYFGPGTRLTVL.

As concerns this clone: The junction departs from the called germline gene at one end, perhaps through a read error. The same CDR3 also results from other DNA sequences found in this sample. This chain uses TRBV14 with TRBJ1-1; TRBD1 might be the D (6 bases). Looked up from germline, CDR1 is SGHDN and CDR2 is FVKESK. CDR3 length: 16 residues. DNA for the CDR3: TGTGCCAGCAGCCAAGATTGGGGGGGGGCTCGGACTGAGGCTTTCTTT. This codes for CASSQDWGGARTEAFF.

A note on this clone: At one end the junction does not follow the germline gene, possibly because of a read error. J is TRBJ2-3 and V is TRBV9, with 7 bases that match TRBD2. CDR3 size: 14 residues. Per the germline V gene, CDR1 is SGDLS and CDR2 is YYNGEE. As DNA, the CDR3 is TGCGCCAGCAGCGTACGGCGGGAGCCAGATACGCAGTATTTT. It specifies CASSVRREPDTQYF.

This clone appeared once. The chain is built from TRBV5-1 and TRBJ2-5; 8 nucleotides match TRBD2. V lost 1 base to trimming and J lost 5 bases; unmatched junction nucleotides: 10. The CDR3 length is 16 residues. In germline, CDR1 is SGHRS, CDR2 YFSETQ. CDR3 protein: CASSLKSGSLGETQYF. The CDR3 coding sequence is TGCGCCAGCAGCTTGAAGAGCGGGAGTCTAGGGGAGACCCAGTACTTC.

J is TRBJ2-2 and V is TRBV4-3; 7 nucleotides match TRBD2. Trimming took 4 bases from V and 1 from J; bases not matched to a gene: 12. CDR1 LGHNA and CDR2 YSLEER come from the germline V gene. The CDR3 contains 18 residues. The chain's CDR3 is CASSPYPGPSGNTGELFF. CDR3 nucleotide sequence: TGCGCCAGCAGCCCCTATCCTGGTCCTAGCGGGAACACCGGGGAGCTGTTTTTT.

The J gene is TRBJ2-1, the V gene TRBV9, with D possibly matching TRBD1 (6 bases). This CDR3 region has 15 residues. Germline lookup yields CDR1 SGDLS and CDR2 YYNGEE. Trimming shortened V by 3 bases and J by 5 bases, and 15 bases separated the two germline ends. The CDR3 here is CASSGRGWGHNEQFF. For the CDR3, the DNA is TGTGCCAGCAGCGGCCGGGGATGGGGGCACAATGAGCAGTTCTTC. Supplemented by reference TRBV9 and TRBJ2-1, the full variable domain reads DSGVTQTPKHLITATGQRVTLRCSPRSGDLSVYWYQQSLDQGLQFLIQYYNGEERAKGNILERFSAQQFPDLHSELNLSSLELGDSALYFCASSGRGWGHNEQFFGPGTRLTVL.

The sample holds a few counts of this clone. The CDR3 sequence is CAWSATGFSGELFF. The CDR3 bases are TGTGCCTGGAGTGCCACAGGGTTCAGCGGGGAGCTGTTTTTT. The chain uses TRBV30 and TRBJ2-2; a weak D match, TRBD1 (6 bases). Trimming took off 1 base at V and 7 bases at J, with 13 bases between the two ends. The CDR3 covers 14 residues. Germline assignment: CDR1 GTSNPN and CDR2 SVGIG (reference sequence).

This clone appeared a single time. V usage is TRBV7-2 and J usage is TRBJ2-2; a weak D match, TRBD1 (6 bases). There are 14 residues in the CDR3. Per germline, CDR1 SGHTA and CDR2 FQGNSA. V was clipped by 1 base and J by 7 bases, with 10 bases between them. The DNA for the CDR3 is TGTGCCAGCAGCTTAGAAGGGGGTGTCGGGGAGCTGTTTTTT. This encodes CASSLEGGVGELFF.

The gene calls are TRBV7-9 and TRBJ2-7; a weak D match, TRBD2 (5 bases). Trimming took 1 base from V and 6 from J, leaving 7 bases between them. CDR1 is SEHNR and CDR2 is FQNEAQ in the germline V gene (reference sequence). CDR3 length: 12 amino acids. The DNA for the CDR3 is TGTGCCAGCAGCTTAGGAGGGATCGAGCAGTACTTC. Amino acid sequence: CASSLGGIEQYF.

The J gene is TRBJ2-7, the V gene TRBV2; 7 bases fit TRBD1. Trimming took 5 bases from V and 5 from J; bases not matched to a gene: 3. In germline, CDR1 is SNHLY, CDR2 FYNNEI. The CDR3 consists of 12 residues. The CDR3: CASSLTGNEQYF. The CDR3 region has the DNA TGTGCCAGCAGTCTGACAGGGAACGAGCAGTACTTC.

The J gene is TRBJ1-2, the V gene TRBV19; the D is unclear. The CDR3 runs to 13 residues. V was trimmed by 3 bases and J by 7 bases, leaving 12 bases between them. Germline CDR1 is LNHDA and CDR2 is SQIVND (reference sequence). CDR3 DNA: TGTGCCAGTAGTATCGACGGGGAGCGTGGCTACACCTTC. Translation gives CASSIDGERGYTF. The entire variable domain, with the rest obtained from reference TRBV19 and TRBJ1-2, is as follows: DGGITQSPKYLFRKEGQNVTLSCEQNLNHDAMYWYRQDPGQGLRLIYYSQIVNDFQKGDIAEGYSVSREKKESFPLTVTSAQKNPTAFYLCASSIDGERGYTFGSGTRLTVV.

The J gene is TRBJ2-6, the V gene TRBV27, with TRBD2 matching over 7 bases. J lost 0 bases, V lost 0 bases, and 5 bases had no gene match. The CDR3 loop spans 18 amino acids. The germline V gene has CDR1 MNHEY and CDR2 SMNVEV (reference sequence). The CDR3 loop is CASSLSAGVSSGANVLTF. The DNA of the CDR3 is TGTGCCAGCAGTTTATCGGCGGGGGTTAGCTCTGGGGCCAACGTCCTGACTTTC. Complete variable domain (other parts from reference TRBV27 and TRBJ2-6): EAQVTQNPRYLITVTGKKLTVTCSQNMNHEYMSWYRQDPGLGLRQIYYSMNVEVTDKGDVPEGYKVSRKEKRNFPLILESPSPNQTSLYFCASSLSAGVSSGANVLTFGAGSRLTVL.

The V call is TRBV2, the J call TRBJ2-3; TRBD2 matches at 13 bases. Per the germline V gene, CDR1 is SNHLY and CDR2 is FYNNEI. CDR3 length: 16 residues. With 4 bases clipped from V and 6 bases from J, the junction kept 7 bases outside the gene matches. The CDR3 DNA reads TGTGCCAGCAGTGCCTTCGGACTAGCGGGAGTTGATACGCAGTATTTT. Its protein is CASSAFGLAGVDTQYF.

V gene TRBV5-1 combines with J gene TRBJ2-2, with 10 bases that match TRBD2. Per the germline V gene, CDR1 is SGHRS and CDR2 is YFSETQ. CDR3 length: 15 amino acids. V shed 4 bases and J 5 bases; nucleotides not matched to a gene: 5. The CDR3 sequence is CASSGLAGETGELFF. The CDR3 bases are TGCGCCAGCAGCGGTCTAGCGGGAGAGACCGGGGAGCTGTTTTTT.

This rearrangement joins TRBV13 to TRBJ2-7, with D hard to call. Per the germline V gene, CDR1 is PRHDT and CDR2 is FYEKMQ (reference sequence). This CDR3 comprises 14 residues. V gave up 2 bases and J gave up 1 base, with 9 bases separating them. CDR3 sequence: CASSLSTGSYEQYF. CDR3 DNA sequence: TGTGCCAGCAGCTTATCGACGGGTTCCTACGAGCAGTACTTC.

The chain has TRBV9 and TRBJ2-2; 7 positions match TRBD2. In germline, CDR1 is SGDLS, CDR2 YYNGEE. This CDR3 is 17 amino acids long. V was pared by 0 bases and J by 2 bases, with 7 bases of the junction left unmatched. The CDR3 nucleotides read TGTGCCAGCAGCGTAGGCCACGAGCGGGGTAACACCGGGGAGCTGTTTTTT. It translates to CASSVGHERGNTGELFF.

V and J are TRBV19 and TRBJ1-1; no firm D call. This CDR3 is 12 amino acids long. Germline CDR1 is LNHDA and CDR2 is SQIVND (reference sequence). V was clipped by 7 bases and J by 4 bases, with 10 bases between them. This chain's CDR3 is CASKRETTEAFF. The CDR3 nucleotides are TGTGCCAGTAAGAGGGAGACCACTGAAGCTTTCTTT.

The chain carries TRBV6-5 and TRBJ2-2, with D maybe TRBD2 (6 bases). Per germline, CDR1 MNHEY and CDR2 SVGAGI. The CDR3 consists of 14 residues. The V gene lost 2 bases and the J gene lost 4 bases, with 8 bases spanning the gap. The DNA of the CDR3 is TGTGCCAGCAGTTACCGACTAGGCACCGGGGAGCTGTTTTTT. Translating it yields CASSYRLGTGELFF.

This clone was observed a handful of times. V and J are TRBV7-3 and TRBJ2-7; D perhaps matches TRBD1 (6 bases). Germline assignment: CDR1 SGHTA and CDR2 FQGTGA. Trimming removed 5 bases at V and 12 bases at J, with 26 bases between. This CDR3 region has 15 residues. CDR3 sequence (DNA): TGTGCCAGCAGCGCCACAGGGCCGGGACGAGCTCCGATGTACTTC. It encodes CASSATGPGRAPMYF.

This clone occurred once. The V and J genes are TRBV19 and TRBJ1-1, with 8 bases matching TRBD1. The CDR3 loop spans 14 amino acids. Trimming removed 5 bases from V and 6 bases from J; junction bases left unmatched: 8. Per the germline V gene, CDR1 is LNHDA and CDR2 is SQIVND (reference sequence). The CDR3: CASSPRTGMAEAFF. The CDR3 nucleotides read TGTGCCAGTAGTCCCCGGACAGGGATGGCTGAAGCTTTCTTT.

V gene TRBV10-1 combines with J gene TRBJ1-3; TRBD1 matches 8 bases. V lost 2 bases to trimming and J lost 3 bases; unmatched junction nucleotides: 6. There are 16 residues in the CDR3. Germline V gene data show CDR1 as WNHNN and CDR2 as SYGVQD (reference sequence). The CDR3 loop reads CASSEGSDRVGNTIYF. Here the CDR3 DNA reads TGCGCCAGCAGTGAGGGGTCGGACAGGGTTGGAAACACCATATATTTT.

CDR3 amino acids: CASSYGTGSGEQYF. The CDR3 region has the DNA TGTGCCAGCAGTTACGGGACAGGGTCGGGCGAGCAGTACTTC. V usage is TRBV7-2 and J usage is TRBJ2-5; 9 bases line up with TRBD1. TRBJ2-7 matches the DNA end more closely, so the J call is doubtful. The germline CDR1 and CDR2 sequences are SGHTA and FQGNSA. The CDR3 is 14 amino acids.

This rearrangement joins TRBV6-5 to TRBJ2-7, with TRBD1 matching over 7 bases. CDR1 is MNHEY, CDR2 SVGAGI, per germline. The CDR3 consists of 16 residues. V was clipped by 2 bases and J by 1 base; unmatched bases: 8. The CDR3 loop is CASSYGDWTGSYEQYF. CDR3 sequence (DNA): TGTGCCAGCAGTTACGGTGATTGGACAGGATCCTACGAGCAGTACTTC.

The CDR3 sequence: CASSRLAGGIDEQFF. In DNA, the CDR3 is TGTGCCAGCAGCCGATTAGCGGGAGGAATCGATGAGCAGTTCTTC. The chain joins TRBV11-1 to TRBJ2-1; the match to TRBD2 covers 10 bases. Germline trimming cut 5 bases from V and 8 bases from J; bases unmatched to any gene: 9. Germline loops: CDR1 SGHAT, CDR2 FQDESV (reference sequence). This CDR3 contains 15 residues.

This clone was observed once. V usage is TRBV9 and J usage is TRBJ2-2, with D maybe TRBD2 (5 bases). This CDR3 contains 16 residues. V was shortened by 3 bases and J by 3 bases, with 15 bases between the two germline ends. Germline V gives CDR1 SGDLS, CDR2 YYNGEE. CDR3 loop: CASSEAQEEDTGELFF. The CDR3 DNA reads as TGTGCCAGCAGCGAGGCCCAAGAGGAGGACACCGGGGAGCTGTTTTTT.

V usage is TRBV9 and J usage is TRBJ2-7; D is perhaps TRBD2 (5 bases). The CDR3 covers 15 residues. V was shortened by 4 bases and J by 5 bases, with 19 bases between the two germline ends. The germline V gene encodes CDR1 SGDLS and CDR2 YYNGEE. This chain's CDR3 is CASSPLERPSDEQYF. The CDR3 DNA reads TGTGCCAGCAGCCCCCTGGAGCGGCCCTCGGACGAGCAGTACTTC.

The chain joins TRBV10-1 to TRBJ2-3; D might be TRBD1 (5 bases). Germline V gene data show CDR1 as WNHNN and CDR2 as SYGVQD (reference sequence). CDR3 length: 13 residues. V lost 3 bases to trimming and J lost 7 bases, with 11 bases between them. DNA for the CDR3: TGCGCCAGCAGTGAAACAGGCTTCAATACGCAGTATTTT. It specifies CASSETGFNTQYF.